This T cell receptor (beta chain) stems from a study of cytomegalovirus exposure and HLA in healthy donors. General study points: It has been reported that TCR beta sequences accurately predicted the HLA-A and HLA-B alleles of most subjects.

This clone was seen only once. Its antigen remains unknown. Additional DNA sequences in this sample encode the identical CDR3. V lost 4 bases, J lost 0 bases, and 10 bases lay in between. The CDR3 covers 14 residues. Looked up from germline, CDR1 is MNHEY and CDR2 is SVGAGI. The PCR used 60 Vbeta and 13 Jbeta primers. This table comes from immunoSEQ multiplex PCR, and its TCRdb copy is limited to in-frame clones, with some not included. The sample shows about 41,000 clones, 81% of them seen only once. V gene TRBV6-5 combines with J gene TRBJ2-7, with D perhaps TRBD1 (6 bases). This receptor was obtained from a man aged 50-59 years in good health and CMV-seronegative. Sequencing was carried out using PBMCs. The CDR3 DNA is TGTGCCAGCAGTTCCCCGGACAGCTCCTACGAGCAGTACTTC. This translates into CASSSPDSSYEQYF.